This T cell receptor beta chain was profiled in a study of cytomegalovirus exposure and HLA in healthy donors. PCR used 60 Vbeta primers and 13 Jbeta primers. Generated by immunoSEQ multiplex PCR, the TCRdb table keeps only in-frame clones and is missing some. The sample contains about 160,000 clones, approximately 80% of which appear only once. Note on this clone: What it binds is unknown.

The study, taken as a whole, reports: At a 0.05 false discovery rate, a later analysis found 15,000 to 20,000 TCR beta sequences to be associated with HLA alleles.

Germline CDR1 is SNHLY and CDR2 is FYNNEI. This CDR3 has 12 amino acids. V lost 10 bases, J lost 8 bases, and 17 bases lay in between. V gene TRBV2 combines with J gene TRBJ1-2; no clear D gene. This clonotype was obtained from a man aged 35-49 years in good health and CMV-seronegative. Sequences were obtained from PBMCs. The CDR3 loop is CANSWGVGGYTF. The CDR3 coding sequence is TGTGCCAATTCGTGGGGAGTGGGGGGCTACACCTTC.